The 14 T cell receptor beta chains below come from one sample, sequenced in a study of post-analysis software for immune sequencing data. Study-wide results and limits: Elevated frequency relative to controls characterized several TRBV segments in patients, TRBV5-6, TRBV5-1 and TRBV20-1 among them.

The authors incorporated unique molecular identifiers into the TCR beta cDNA libraries. TCRdb re-derived calls from the PCR reads in MiXCR, one entry per CDR3 protein. The data contain hundreds of thousands of distinct CDR3 sequences, 25% to 30% of them singletons. Which antigens these TCRs recognize remains unknown. The sample taken for sequencing was blood. All receptors come from a girl between 10 and 17 years old with multiple sclerosis.

This chain's CDR3 is CSVHETGVNTEAFF. The CDR3 DNA follows: TGCAGCGTACATGAGACAGGGGTGAACACTGAAGCTTTCTTT. The chain recombines TRBV29-1 with TRBJ1-1; 8 bases match TRBD1. The V gene end was trimmed by 6 bases and the J gene end by 0 bases; junction bases not matched to a gene: 6. Looked up from germline, CDR1 is SQVTM and CDR2 is ANQGSEA. The CDR3 extends over 14 amino acids.

This chain joins TRBV5-1 and TRBJ2-3; D may be TRBD2 (6 bases). Trimming took off 4 bases at V and 10 bases at J, with 25 bases between the two ends. Per germline, CDR1 SGHRS and CDR2 YFSETQ. The CDR3 length is 16 residues. In nucleotides, the CDR3 is TGCGCCAGCAGCGCATCCGGGACTTCTGTGATGGATGCGCAGTATTTT. It yields the protein CASSASGTSVMDAQYF.

This clonotype was seen a few times. V is TRBV7-2 and J is TRBJ2-3; D is possibly TRBD2 (5 bases). This CDR3 has 16 amino acids. V gave up 6 bases and J gave up 1 base, with 17 bases separating them. Germline-derived CDR1 and CDR2 are SGHTA and FQGNSA. CDR3 sequence: CASSLTPTRGTDTQYF. The CDR3 DNA is TGTGCCAGCAGTTTGACACCCACGAGGGGCACAGATACGCAGTATTTT.

This clonotype was found a few times. The chain combines TRBV20-1 with TRBJ1-2, with D unclear. With 2 bases removed from V and 3 bases from J, the gap between germline ends came to 22 bases. This CDR3 comprises 17 residues. Germline CDR1 is DFQATT and CDR2 is SNEGSKA (reference sequence). The CDR3 DNA reads as TGCAGTGCTAGATCCCCGTGGGTCGTGGGGTCGGACTATGGCTACACCTTC. Translated: CSARSPWVVGSDYGYTF.

This sequence joins TRBV4-2 and TRBJ1-1, with 10 nucleotides matching TRBD1. Germline V gives CDR1 LGHNA, CDR2 YNFKEQ. J lost 11 bases, V lost 1 base, and 10 bases had no gene match. The CDR3 runs to 15 residues. The CDR3 DNA follows: TGTGCCAGCAGCCAAGGAGGGACAGGGGCCACAAGGGCTTTCTTT. It specifies CASSQGGTGATRAFF.

This clonotype was found many times. The chain joins TRBV29-1 to TRBJ2-7, with 9 bases lining up with TRBD1. V trimming: 7 bases; J trimming: 5 bases; junction bases outside the gene matches: 12. The CDR3 is made up of 14 amino acids. In germline, CDR1 is SQVTM, CDR2 ANQGSEA. The CDR3 loop reads CSGTETGGGDEQYF. The CDR3 DNA is TGCAGCGGTACCGAGACAGGGGGAGGCGACGAGCAGTACTTC.

This chain connects TRBV14 to TRBJ1-1; TRBD1 is a possible D gene (6 bases). The germline gives CDR1 SGHDN, CDR2 FVKESK. The V end was cut by 0 bases, the J end by 5 bases, with 16 bases between. CDR3 size: 16 residues. The CDR3 reads CASSQDLGGMVTEAFF. DNA of the CDR3: TGTGCCAGCAGCCAAGATCTAGGGGGTATGGTGACTGAAGCTTTCTTT.

This clonotype was detected a few times. The chain employs TRBV29-1 and TRBJ1-1, with a tentative D call TRBD1 (5 bases). This CDR3 spans 12 amino acids. Germline lookup yields CDR1 SQVTM and CDR2 ANQGSEA. The V gene lost 7 bases and the J gene lost 4 bases, with 13 bases spanning the gap. The CDR3 loop is CSARLGGTEAFF. In DNA, the CDR3 is TGCAGCGCTCGGTTGGGGGGCACTGAAGCTTTCTTT.

This rearrangement joins TRBV18 to TRBJ2-3; no clear D gene. This CDR3 is 13 amino acids long. CDR1 and CDR2 (germline): KGHSH, LQKENI. Trimming took 2 bases from V and 14 from J, leaving 17 bases between them. In DNA form, the CDR3 reads TGTGCCAGCTCACCAAGAAGCACAGATAGGCGGTATTTT. Translation gives CASSPRSTDRRYF.

The CDR3 loop reads CSARGKGLAGTDTQYF. CDR3 nucleotide sequence: TGCAGTGCTAGAGGAAAGGGACTAGCGGGCACAGATACGCAGTATTTT. This chain connects TRBV20-1 to TRBJ2-3, with 11 bases that match TRBD2. Trimming took 1 base from V and 1 from J; bases not matched to a gene: 4. Germline V gene data show CDR1 as DFQATT and CDR2 as SNEGSKA (reference sequence). The CDR3 runs to 16 residues.

The CDR3 bases are TGCAGTGCTAGATCCGTGCACGAGCAGTACTTC. Its protein is CSARSVHEQYF. This sequence joins TRBV20-1 and TRBJ2-7; D gene uncertain. The germline CDR1 and CDR2 sequences are DFQATT and SNEGSKA (reference sequence). The CDR3 length is 11 residues. Trimming left V 2 bases short and J 5 bases short, with 7 bases between.

The chain is built from TRBV7-9 and TRBJ1-2, with D perhaps TRBD1 (5 bases). Germline V gene data show CDR1 as SEHNR and CDR2 as FQNEAQ (reference sequence). The length of the CDR3 is 14 residues. V lost 5 bases, J lost 8 bases, and 18 bases lay in between. This CDR3 is CASSPPGRTLGYTF. The CDR3 DNA sequence: TGTGCCAGCAGCCCCCCGGGACGGACGCTGGGCTACACCTTC.

The chain recombines TRBV27 with TRBJ2-1; D unclear. This CDR3 contains 16 residues. With 5 bases removed from V and 0 bases from J, the gap between germline ends came to 14 bases. Looked up from germline, CDR1 is MNHEY and CDR2 is SMNVEV (reference sequence). In DNA, the CDR3 is TGTGCCAGCAGTCCCATCGAAGGGCGCTCCTACAATGAGCAGTTCTTC. It encodes CASSPIEGRSYNEQFF.

The V and J genes are TRBV2 and TRBJ1-5; TRBD1 matches at 8 bases. CDR1 is SNHLY, CDR2 FYNNEI, per germline. CDR3 length: 13 amino acids. The junction had 11 bases not matched to a gene; V was cut back by 5 bases and J by 14 bases. The CDR3 protein is CASSTGQGTVKHF. The DNA of the CDR3 is TGTGCCAGCAGTACCGGACAGGGCACGGTAAAGCATTTT. Full variable domain (missing parts from reference TRBV2 and TRBJ1-5): EPEVTQTPSHQVTQMGQEVILRCVPISNHLYFYWYRQILGQKVEFLVSFYNNEISEKSEIFDDQFSVERPDGSNFTLKIRSTKLEDSAMYFCASSTGQGTVKHFGDGTRLSIL.